The source of this T cell receptor beta chain is a study of breast tumors, draining lymph nodes, adjacent tissues. Study-wide findings and caveats: Data fit most tumor T cells coming from lymph node, expanding in tumor. Tumors had less TCR diversity than lymph nodes, more than nontumor tissue.

Samples came from axillary lymph nodes draining the breast cancer. The CDR3 has 14 residues. Deletions cut 7 bases from V and 2 bases from J, with 14 bases between. TCRdb passed the multiplex PCR reads through MiXCR, listing each CDR3 protein once. The sample consists of about 89,000 distinct CDR3 sequences, 25% to 35% of them appearing once. This clonotype was seen many times. Its antigen remains unidentified. The chain recombines TRBV12-3 or TRBV12-4 with TRBJ1-2; tentative D call: TRBD1 (6 bases). This clonotype was obtained from a female donor with breast cancer. Some clones in this sample may be carry-over from other donors' samples. Sequences were obtained from axillary lymph node tissue. The CDR3 here is CASIRGGSNYGYTF. The DNA for the CDR3 is TGTGCCAGCATTCGAGGGGGTTCGAACTATGGCTACACCTTC.